The clone carrying this T cell receptor (beta chain) occurred a few times. Its antigen is unidentified. Extracted RNA was reverse transcribed, and the resulting cDNA served as sequencing template. Profiling relied on immunoSEQ multiplex PCR, and the TCRdb table lists in-frame clones only, not all of them. The sample yields about 200,000 clones, just over 55% seen once. This sample was taken from a study of CD8+ T cells in alopecia areata. The study, taken as a whole, reports: Clonality exceeded that of normal scalp in lesional scalp, most notably in alopecia totalis/universalis. Against the mouse data, patients shared TCRs less clearly, possibly for HLA reasons. Scalp samples also yield sequences of resident alphabeta T cells from normal skin.

The sequenced material came from CD8+ T cells sorted from blood. The TCR was taken from a human donor in good health.

The CDR3 DNA reads as TGTGCCAGCAGCGAAATTGCCCCGAACACTGAAGCTTTCTTT. This sequence encodes CASSEIAPNTEAFF. The genes are TRBV21-1 and TRBJ1-1. TRBV21-1 is annotated as a pseudogene. The CDR3 spans 14 residues.